This is a list of T cell receptor beta chains from one sample in a study of control samples from healthy donors and cancer patients. Assay: immunoSEQ multiplex PCR; the TCRdb copy retains only in-frame clones and omits some. The sample includes some 79,000 clones, more than 85% seen only once; the top ten take about 4.2%. The sequenced sample consisted of blood. All receptors come from a woman between 45 and 60 years old in good health. The CDR3 runs from the conserved cysteine through the conserved F or W. Fields, in order: V gene, J gene, CDR3 protein.

TRBV6-5	TRBJ1-1	CASSFDRDTEAFF
TRBV5-8	TRBJ2-3	CASSLGLGGSGTDTQYF
TRBV29-1	TRBJ1-1	CSALQGANTEAFF
TRBV6-5	TRBJ1-2	CASRETGGEYGYTF
TRBV9	TRBJ2-5	CASSVGSSGTSGRRGETQYF
TRBV5-5	TRBJ2-2	CASSFIGELFF
TRBV19	TRBJ2-3	CASSIVASTDTQYF
TRBV27	TRBJ1-6	CASSLTGAGVSPLHF
TRBV4-1	TRBJ1-5	CASSQDQGSNQPQHF
TRBV5-1	TRBJ1-2	CASSLRTGLEFGYTF
TRBV9	TRBJ1-1	CASSVDFRGVGTEAFF
TRBV7-3	TRBJ2-1	CAPPRTGYNEQFF
TRBV19	TRBJ1-1	CASKRNTEAFF
TRBV19	TRBJ2-5	CASSIGGGLETQYF
TRBV28	TRBJ1-1	CASSIEFHLGRVISGTEAFF
TRBV10-3	TRBJ2-5	CAISEGTGTSVQETQYF
TRBV18	TRBJ1-1	CASSLGQGNTEAFF
TRBV27	TRBJ1-3	CASSPTASGNTIYF
TRBV4-1	TRBJ2-2	CASSQGPITNTGELFF
TRBV9	TRBJ2-3	CASSVDGWGTDTQYF
TRBV5-1	TRBJ1-6	CASSLDELSPLHF
TRBV9	TRBJ2-1	CASSPSGGFYNEQFF
TRBV5-1	TRBJ2-3	CASRWGGIATDTQYF
TRBV18	TRBJ2-5	CASSPMDGAQETQYF
TRBV30	TRBJ2-7	CGASLTHYEQYF
TRBV18	TRBJ2-3	CASSPQIGRTDTQYF
TRBV29-1	TRBJ1-5	CSVLQGNQPQHF
TRBV9	TRBJ2-3	CASSVGFGDTQYF
TRBV6-5	TRBJ2-2	CASVGLINTGELFF
TRBV9	TRBJ1-1	CASSVEGGDFTEAFF
TRBV5-1	TRBJ2-3	CASKSVGSTDTQYF
TRBV19	TRBJ1-3	CASSTGTGVSTVYF
TRBV3-1/TRBV3-2	TRBJ2-3	CASSQDQLETFTDTQYF
TRBV28	TRBJ2-6	CASSSFSGANVLTF
TRBV7-3	TRBJ1-2	CASRPNRGYGYTF
TRBV2	TRBJ2-7	CASSVLGYEQYF
TRBV5-1	TRBJ2-1	CASSLGHNEQFF
TRBV24-1	TRBJ2-3	CATSDQAYGLAGVSPLSTDTQYF
TRBV7-6	TRBJ1-1	CASSLGRMNTEAFF
TRBV28	TRBJ1-5	CASRMFGDSNQPQHF
TRBV6-5	TRBJ1-5	CASSYSQGYQPQHF
TRBV6-5	TRBJ2-5	CASRGQGQETQYF
TRBV6-1	TRBJ1-5	CASSEERAAGHQPQHF
TRBV28	TRBJ1-1	CASRGAGTLMKTEAFF
TRBV27	TRBJ1-5	CASSLNVNQPQHF
TRBV5-1	TRBJ2-7	CASSSPGQGGLAGGEQYF
TRBV5-1	TRBJ2-1	CASSPGIQPQGWSEQFF
TRBV27	TRBJ1-2	CATGTGWGYTF
TRBV6-5	TRBJ1-2	CASSYSGQVYGYTF
TRBV7-2	TRBJ2-3	CASSLAVLGSTDTQYF
TRBV4-1	TRBJ2-7	CASSHTTANSYEQYF
TRBV5-1	TRBJ2-5	CASTLAGSYQETQYF
TRBV12-3/TRBV12-4	TRBJ1-5	CASSLSWGQPQHF
TRBV5-1	TRBJ2-1	CASSLDLAGGGTPLFF
TRBV19	TRBJ1-6	CASRGTSKNSPLHF